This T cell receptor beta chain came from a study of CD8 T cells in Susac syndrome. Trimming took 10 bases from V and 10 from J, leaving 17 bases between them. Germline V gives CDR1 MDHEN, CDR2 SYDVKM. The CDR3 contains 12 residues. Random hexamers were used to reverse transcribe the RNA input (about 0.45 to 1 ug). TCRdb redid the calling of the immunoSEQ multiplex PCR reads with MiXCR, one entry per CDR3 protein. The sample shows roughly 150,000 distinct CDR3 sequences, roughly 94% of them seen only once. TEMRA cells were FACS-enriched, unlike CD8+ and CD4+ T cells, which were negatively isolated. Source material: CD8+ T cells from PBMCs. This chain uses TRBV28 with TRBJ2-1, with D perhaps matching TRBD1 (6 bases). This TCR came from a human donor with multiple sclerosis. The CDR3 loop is CATCTGPREQFF. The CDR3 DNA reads TGTGCCACCTGTACAGGGCCCCGCGAGCAGTTCTTC.